This T cell receptor beta chain was observed in a study of blood T cell repertoires in COVID-19. Overall study: T cells, B-cell-depleted T cells, or PBMCs provided the cDNA or gDNA that served as material.

Clones were sequenced by immunoSEQ multiplex PCR, and TCRdb holds only the in-frame ones, with some missing. Of over 130,000 clones in the sample, roughly 80% are singletons; the top ten hold 4%. CDR1 and CDR2 (germline): SEHNR, FQNEAQ (reference sequence). V lost 2 bases, J lost 7 bases, and 8 bases lay in between. The CDR3 spans 12 residues. Source material: peripheral blood. This chain uses TRBV7-9 with TRBJ1-1; D gene ambiguous. This receptor was taken from a woman older than 75 with acute or convalescent COVID-19. CDR3 in DNA: TGTGCCAGCAGCTTACTTACGGGTGAAGCTTTCTTT. Amino acid sequence: CASSLLTGEAFF.